There are a few counts of the clone carrying this T cell receptor beta chain. This sample is drawn from a study of T-cell reconstitution after alpha-beta-depleted transplantation in children. Preparation of the TCRbeta library used unique molecular identifiers. TCRdb reanalysed the PCR reads using MiXCR and keeps one entry per CDR3 protein. The sample lists about 340,000 distinct CDR3 sequences; over 9% were seen once. Sequencing used PBMCs from the stem cell graft donor, obtained from the stem cell graft. The clonotype comes from a human donor who donated a stem cell graft to a child with acute lymphoblastic leukemia.

For the CDR3, the DNA is TGTGCCAGCAGCAGGACTATAGAGACCTACGAGCAGTACTTC. It codes for CASSRTIETYEQYF. The V and J genes are TRBV7-2 and TRBJ2-7; D is possibly TRBD2 (6 bases). CDR1 is SGHTA, CDR2 FQGNSA, per germline. V lost 5 bases and J 2 bases, leaving 13 bases between the germline ends. This CDR3 spans 14 amino acids.